Each of the 15 T cell receptor beta chains below was sequenced from the same sample in a study of cytomegalovirus exposure and HLA in healthy donors. The PCR employed 60 Vbeta primers together with 13 Jbeta primers. Assay used: immunoSEQ multiplex PCR; TCRdb lists only in-frame clones, some missing. The sample lists about 70,000 clones, over 70% occurring once. The specimen sequenced was PBMCs. These receptors originate from a human donor in good health.

This clone was seen a single time. J is TRBJ1-4 and V is TRBV6-6, with 7 bases lining up with TRBD1. Trimming removed 2 bases from V and 7 bases from J; junction bases left unmatched: 4. The CDR3 consists of 14 residues. Germline V gives CDR1 MNHNY, CDR2 SVGAGI (reference sequence). CDR3 residues: CASSYRQGTEKLFF. The DNA for the CDR3 is TGTGCCAGCAGTTACCGACAGGGTACTGAAAAACTGTTTTTT.

The rearrangement uses TRBV10-1 and TRBJ1-1; D not certain. The germline V gene has CDR1 WNHNN and CDR2 SYGVQD (reference sequence). This CDR3 has 13 amino acids. V was clipped by 6 bases and J by 1 base, with 9 bases between them. The CDR3 reads CASSETTNTEAFF. The CDR3 nucleotides are TGCGCCAGCAGCGAGACAACGAACACTGAAGCTTTCTTT.

This clone has more than one count but fewer than ten. V usage is TRBV5-1 and J usage is TRBJ2-2, with D tentatively TRBD2 (5 bases). The CDR3 is made up of 16 amino acids. Trimming took 4 bases from V and 5 from J, leaving 18 bases between them. Germline values: CDR1 SGHRS, CDR2 YFSETQ. CDR3 sequence reads: CASSDSRGPGTGELFF. The CDR3 DNA reads as TGCGCCAGCAGCGATTCTCGGGGTCCGGGGACCGGGGAGCTGTTTTTT.

J is TRBJ2-1 and V is TRBV30, with D perhaps matching TRBD1 (6 bases). The CDR3 has 14 amino acids. Trimming removed 7 bases at V and 6 bases at J, with 19 bases between. Germline V lookup: CDR1 GTSNPN, CDR2 SVGIG (reference sequence). The CDR3 nucleotides are TGTGCCTCGGCGACAGGTGGGCCAGTCAATGAGCAGTTCTTC. As protein: CASATGGPVNEQFF.

The chain combines TRBV6-5 with TRBJ2-7, with D perhaps matching TRBD2 (6 bases). There are 14 residues in the CDR3. Germline V CDR1 and CDR2: MNHEY, SVGAGI. Trimming removed 4 bases from V and 6 bases from J, with 16 bases in between. CDR3 loop: CASSWGDPRSEQYF. CDR3 DNA sequence: TGTGCCAGCAGTTGGGGGGACCCACGAAGCGAGCAGTACTTC.

This clone was observed once. This chain links TRBV10-3 with TRBJ2-1; possible D gene TRBD1, 5 bases. The CDR3 length is 15 residues. V was clipped by 2 bases and J by 1 base, with 9 bases between them. Germline CDR1 ENHRY, CDR2 SYGVKD. CDR3 coding DNA: TGTGCCATCAGTGAGGGGGCCCTTTCCTACAATGAGCAGTTCTTC. This sequence encodes CAISEGALSYNEQFF.

The J gene is TRBJ1-5, the V gene TRBV9; D might be TRBD1 (6 bases). The CDR3 covers 14 residues. Germline CDR1 SGDLS, CDR2 YYNGEE. Trimming shortened V by 0 bases and J by 6 bases, and 10 bases separated the two germline ends. CDR3 sequence (DNA): TGTGCCAGCAGCGTAGAGGGGGAAGGTCAGCCCCAGCATTTT. Protein: CASSVEGEGQPQHF.

This sequence joins TRBV5-4 and TRBJ2-5; 7 positions agree with TRBD2. The CDR3 has 13 residues. Looked up from germline, CDR1 is SGHNT and CDR2 is YYREEE (reference sequence). The V segment lost 2 bases and the J segment 4 bases; nucleotides outside the gene matches: 2. The CDR3 sequence is CASSFPSGETQYF. As DNA, the CDR3 is TGTGCCAGCAGCTTCCCTAGCGGAGAGACCCAGTACTTC.

This chain connects TRBV13 to TRBJ1-5, with 9 bases aligning to TRBD1. In germline, CDR1 is PRHDT, CDR2 FYEKMQ (reference sequence). The CDR3 totals 16 residues. The V and J ends lost 3 bases and 3 bases, in that order; junction bases with no gene match: 6. CDR3 amino acids: CASSFSGQGINQPQHF. CDR3 nucleotide sequence: TGTGCCAGCAGCTTCTCGGGACAGGGAATCAATCAGCCCCAGCATTTT.

This clone turned up a few times. This chain uses TRBV7-3 with TRBJ2-7, with 10 positions matching TRBD1. Germline V gene sequence: CDR1 SGHTA, CDR2 FQGTGA. This CDR3 has 13 residues. The CDR3 nucleotides are TGTGACAAAGCGGGGACAGGGGAGGGGGAGCAGTACTTC. It translates to CDKAGTGEGEQYF.

This clone appeared a single time. The V and J genes are TRBV6-5 and TRBJ2-7, with D possibly TRBD2 on 6 matching bases. CDR3 length: 12 amino acids. Germline CDR1 is MNHEY and CDR2 is SVGAGI. The V and J ends lost 4 bases and 7 bases respectively, with 11 bases between them. For the CDR3, the DNA is TGTGCCAGCAGTTTCAAGGGGAGGGAGCAGTACTTC. Amino acids: CASSFKGREQYF.

This clone was seen more than once but under ten times. V is TRBV2 and J is TRBJ1-1; D is ambiguous. The germline V gene encodes CDR1 SNHLY and CDR2 FYNNEI. This CDR3 is built from 13 residues. Trimming removed 8 bases at V and 3 bases at J, with 13 bases between. CDR3 coding DNA: TGTGCCAGCCTCCGGGTGAGGGACACTGAAGCTTTCTTT. This sequence encodes CASLRVRDTEAFF.

This clone was observed a few times. The chain couples TRBV6-6 to TRBJ2-7; TRBD1 might be the D (5 bases). The germline V gene has CDR1 MNHNY and CDR2 SVGAGI (reference sequence). This CDR3 contains 16 residues. The ends were cut back, 4 bases at V and 3 bases at J, with 19 bases in the middle. The CDR3 reads CASSSGPTYPFYEQYF. The CDR3 DNA sequence: TGTGCCAGCAGTTCAGGGCCTACCTACCCTTTCTACGAGCAGTACTTC.

The chain has TRBV4-1 and TRBJ1-2; TRBD1 is a possible D gene (5 bases). CDR3 length: 15 residues. V was clipped by 7 bases and J by 10 bases, with 25 bases between them. The germline gives CDR1 MGHRA, CDR2 YSYEKL. CDR3 bases: TGCGCCAGCACCTATTTTTTCCGGGACTCGAGAGACTACACCTTC. Protein product: CASTYFFRDSRDYTF.

This chain connects TRBV5-1 to TRBJ2-7; 11 bases match TRBD2. This CDR3 comprises 14 residues. Germline lookup yields CDR1 SGHRS and CDR2 YFSETQ. After removal of 1 base from V and 5 bases from J, the junction contained 2 bases not matched to a gene. This chain's CDR3 is CASSLNSGRDEQYF. The CDR3 region has the DNA TGCGCCAGCAGCTTGAATAGCGGGAGGGACGAGCAGTACTTC.